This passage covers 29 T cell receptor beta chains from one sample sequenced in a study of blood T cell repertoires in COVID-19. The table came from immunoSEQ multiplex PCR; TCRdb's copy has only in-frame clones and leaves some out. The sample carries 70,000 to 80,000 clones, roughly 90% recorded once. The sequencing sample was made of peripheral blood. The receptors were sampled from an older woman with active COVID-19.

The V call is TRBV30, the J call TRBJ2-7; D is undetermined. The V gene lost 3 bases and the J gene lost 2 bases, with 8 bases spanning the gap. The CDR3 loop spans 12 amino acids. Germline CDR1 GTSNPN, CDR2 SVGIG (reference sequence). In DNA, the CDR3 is TGTGCCTGGAGCCCACAGACCTACGAGCAGTACTTC. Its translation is CAWSPQTYEQYF.

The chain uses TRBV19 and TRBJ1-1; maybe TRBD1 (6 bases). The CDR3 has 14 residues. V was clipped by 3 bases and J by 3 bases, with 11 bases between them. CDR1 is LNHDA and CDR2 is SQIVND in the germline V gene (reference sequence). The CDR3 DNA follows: TGTGCCAGTAGTATGCAGGGGTATGACACTGAAGCTTTCTTT. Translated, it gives CASSMQGYDTEAFF.

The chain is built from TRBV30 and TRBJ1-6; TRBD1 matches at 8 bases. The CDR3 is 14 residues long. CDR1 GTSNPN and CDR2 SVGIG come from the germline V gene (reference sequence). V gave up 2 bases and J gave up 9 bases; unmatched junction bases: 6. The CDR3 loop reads CAWSPWTGLSPLHF. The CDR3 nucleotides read TGTGCCTGGAGTCCCTGGACAGGGCTTTCACCCCTCCACTTT. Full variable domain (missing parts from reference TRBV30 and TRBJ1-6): SQTIHQWPATLVQPVGSPLSLECTVEGTSNPNLYWYRQAAGRGLQLLFYSVGIGQISSEVPQNLSASRPQDRQFILSSKKLLLSDSGFYLCAWSPWTGLSPLHFGNGTRLTVT.

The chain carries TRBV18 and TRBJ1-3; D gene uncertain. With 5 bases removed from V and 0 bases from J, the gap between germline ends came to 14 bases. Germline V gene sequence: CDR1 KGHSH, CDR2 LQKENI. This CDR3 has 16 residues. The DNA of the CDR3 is TGTGCCAGCTCAGGACTACAGTCGAGCTCTGGAAACACCATATATTTT. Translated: CASSGLQSSSGNTIYF.

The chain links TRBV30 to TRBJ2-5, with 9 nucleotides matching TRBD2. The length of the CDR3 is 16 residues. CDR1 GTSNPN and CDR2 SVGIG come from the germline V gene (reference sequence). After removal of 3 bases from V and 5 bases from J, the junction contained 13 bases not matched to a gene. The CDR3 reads CAWSGLAPNMGETQYF. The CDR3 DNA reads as TGTGCCTGGAGCGGACTAGCGCCGAATATGGGGGAGACCCAGTACTTC.

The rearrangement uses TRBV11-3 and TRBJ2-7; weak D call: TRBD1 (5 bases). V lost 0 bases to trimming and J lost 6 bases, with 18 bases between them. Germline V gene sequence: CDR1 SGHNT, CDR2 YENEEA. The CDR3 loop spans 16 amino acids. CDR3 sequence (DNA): TGTGCCAGCAGCTTAGATAGCTACAGGCCCTCATGCGAGCAGTACTTC. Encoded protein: CASSLDSYRPSCEQYF.

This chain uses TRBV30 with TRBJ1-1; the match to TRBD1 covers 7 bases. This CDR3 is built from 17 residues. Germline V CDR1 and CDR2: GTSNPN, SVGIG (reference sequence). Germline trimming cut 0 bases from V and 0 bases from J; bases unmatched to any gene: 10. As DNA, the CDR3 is TGTGCCTGGAGTGTAAGGGCAGGGGGTCCGGTGAACACTGAAGCTTTCTTT. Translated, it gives CAWSVRAGGPVNTEAFF.

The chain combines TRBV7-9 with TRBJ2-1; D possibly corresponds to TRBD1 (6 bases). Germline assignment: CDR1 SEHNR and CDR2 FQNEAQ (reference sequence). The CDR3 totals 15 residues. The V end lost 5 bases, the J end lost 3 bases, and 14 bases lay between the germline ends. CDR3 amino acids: CASSPGQKNYNEQFF. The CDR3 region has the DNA TGTGCCAGCAGCCCGGGACAAAAAAACTACAATGAGCAGTTCTTC. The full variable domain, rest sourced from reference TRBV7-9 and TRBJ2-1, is DTGVSQNPRHKITKRGQNVTFRCDPISEHNRLYWYRQTLGQGPEFLTYFQNEAQLEKSRLLSDRFSAERPKGSFSTLEIQRTEQGDSAMYLCASSPGQKNYNEQFFGPGTRLTVL.

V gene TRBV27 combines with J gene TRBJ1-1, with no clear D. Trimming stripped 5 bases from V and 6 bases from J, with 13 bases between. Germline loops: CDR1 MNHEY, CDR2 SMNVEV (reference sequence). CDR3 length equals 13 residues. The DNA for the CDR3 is TGTGCCAGCAGTCCCCGGGGATGGGCTGAAGCTTTCTTT. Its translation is CASSPRGWAEAFF.

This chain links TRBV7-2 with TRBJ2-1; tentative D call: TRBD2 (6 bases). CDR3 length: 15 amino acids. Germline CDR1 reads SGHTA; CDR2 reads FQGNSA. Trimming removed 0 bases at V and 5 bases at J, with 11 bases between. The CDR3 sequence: CASSLAAGTNNEQFF. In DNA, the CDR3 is TGTGCCAGCAGCTTAGCTGCGGGAACAAACAATGAGCAGTTCTTC.

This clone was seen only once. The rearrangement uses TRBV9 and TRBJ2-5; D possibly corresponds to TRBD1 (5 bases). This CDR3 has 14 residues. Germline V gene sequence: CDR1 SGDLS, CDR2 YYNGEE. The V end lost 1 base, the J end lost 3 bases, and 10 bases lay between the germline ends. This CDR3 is CASSVTDRKETQYF. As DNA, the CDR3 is TGTGCCAGCAGCGTAACTGACAGAAAAGAGACCCAGTACTTC.

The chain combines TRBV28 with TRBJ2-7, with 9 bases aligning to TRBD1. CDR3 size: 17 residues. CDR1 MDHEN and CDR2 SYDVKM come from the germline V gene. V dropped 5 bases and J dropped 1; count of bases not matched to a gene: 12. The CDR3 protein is CASSHPELGQGSYEQYF. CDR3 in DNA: TGTGCCAGCAGTCACCCCGAACTCGGACAGGGGTCCTACGAGCAGTACTTC.

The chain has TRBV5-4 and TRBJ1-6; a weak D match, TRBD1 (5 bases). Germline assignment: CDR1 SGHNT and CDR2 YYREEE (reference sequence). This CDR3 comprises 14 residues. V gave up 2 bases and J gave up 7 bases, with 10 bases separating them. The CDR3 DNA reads TGTGCCAGCAGCTTATGGACAAGCAATTCACCCCTCCACTTT. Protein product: CASSLWTSNSPLHF.

DNA of the CDR3: TGTGCCAGCATCGCGGTAGGGTACAACACAGGTAACAATCAGCCCCAGCATTTT. This encodes CASIAVGYNTGNNQPQHF. The chain is built from TRBV28 and TRBJ1-5, with D perhaps matching TRBD1 (5 bases). V was clipped by 7 bases and J by 3 bases, with 25 bases between them. The CDR3 runs to 18 residues. Germline V lookup: CDR1 MDHEN, CDR2 SYDVKM.

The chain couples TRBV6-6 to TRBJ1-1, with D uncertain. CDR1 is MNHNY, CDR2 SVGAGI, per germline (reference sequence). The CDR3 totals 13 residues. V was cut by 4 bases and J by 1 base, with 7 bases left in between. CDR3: CASSSRGNTEAFF. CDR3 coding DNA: TGTGCCAGCAGTTCCCGAGGGAACACTGAAGCTTTCTTT.

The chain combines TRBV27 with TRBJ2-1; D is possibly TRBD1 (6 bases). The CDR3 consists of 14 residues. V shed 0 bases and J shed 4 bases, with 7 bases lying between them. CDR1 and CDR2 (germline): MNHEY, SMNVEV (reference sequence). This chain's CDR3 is CASSLSTGYNEQFF. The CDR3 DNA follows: TGTGCCAGCAGTTTATCCACAGGGTACAATGAGCAGTTCTTC.

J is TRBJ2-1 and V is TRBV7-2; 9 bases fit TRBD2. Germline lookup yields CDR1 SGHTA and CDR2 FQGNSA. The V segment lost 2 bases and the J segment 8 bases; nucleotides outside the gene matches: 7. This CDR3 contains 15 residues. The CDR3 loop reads CASSLNGLAGHEQFF. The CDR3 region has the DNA TGTGCCAGCAGCTTAAATGGGCTAGCGGGACATGAGCAGTTCTTC.

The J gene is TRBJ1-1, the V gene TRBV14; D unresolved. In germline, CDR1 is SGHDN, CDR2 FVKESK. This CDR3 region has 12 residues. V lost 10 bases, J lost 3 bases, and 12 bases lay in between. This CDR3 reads CATGNLDTEAFF. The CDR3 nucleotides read TGTGCCACGGGGAATCTGGACACTGAAGCTTTCTTT.

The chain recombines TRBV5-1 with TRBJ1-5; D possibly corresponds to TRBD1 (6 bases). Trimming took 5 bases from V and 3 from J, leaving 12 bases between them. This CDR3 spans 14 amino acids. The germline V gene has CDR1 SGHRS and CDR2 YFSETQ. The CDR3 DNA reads TGCGCCAGCAGTTTGACAGGCGTCAATCAGCCCCAGCATTTT. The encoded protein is CASSLTGVNQPQHF. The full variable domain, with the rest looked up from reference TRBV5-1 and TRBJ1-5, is KAGVTQTPRYLIKTRGQQVTLSCSPISGHRSVSWYQQTPGQGLQFLFEYFSETQRNKGNFPGRFSGRQFSNSRSEMNVSTLELGDSALYLCASSLTGVNQPQHFGDGTRLSIL.

Here the CDR3 reads CASSSQREPYNEQFF. The CDR3 region has the DNA TGTGCCAGCAGTTCCCAGCGGGAGCCCTACAATGAGCAGTTCTTC. The chain is built from TRBV7-6 and TRBJ2-1; 8 positions agree with TRBD2. CDR3 length equals 15 residues. The germline V gene has CDR1 SGHVS and CDR2 FNYEAQ. The J segment lost 2 bases and the V segment lost 6 bases, leaving 6 bases of the junction unmatched.

This chain's CDR3 is CASTHGRVGGELFF. The CDR3 region has the DNA TGTGCCAGCACCCATGGCAGGGTCGGCGGGGAGCTGTTTTTT. This chain uses TRBV6-6 with TRBJ2-2; D might be TRBD1 (5 bases). CDR3 size: 14 residues. Trimming pared 7 bases from V and 7 bases from J, leaving 16 bases between. CDR1 is MNHNY and CDR2 is SVGAGI in the germline V gene (reference sequence).

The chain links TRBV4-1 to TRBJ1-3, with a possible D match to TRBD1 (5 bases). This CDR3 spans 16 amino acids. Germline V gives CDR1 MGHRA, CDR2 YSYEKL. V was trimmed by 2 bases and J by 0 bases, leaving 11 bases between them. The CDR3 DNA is TGCGCCAGCAGCCAACCGACCGGGGGCTCTGGAAACACCATATATTTT. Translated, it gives CASSQPTGGSGNTIYF.

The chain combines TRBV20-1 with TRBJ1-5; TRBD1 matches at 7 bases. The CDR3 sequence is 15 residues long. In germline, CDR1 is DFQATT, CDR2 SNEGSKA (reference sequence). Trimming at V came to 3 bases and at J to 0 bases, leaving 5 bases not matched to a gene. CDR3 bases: TGCAGTGCTAGTAGGGACAGCTATAGCAATCAGCCCCAGCATTTT. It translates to CSASRDSYSNQPQHF.

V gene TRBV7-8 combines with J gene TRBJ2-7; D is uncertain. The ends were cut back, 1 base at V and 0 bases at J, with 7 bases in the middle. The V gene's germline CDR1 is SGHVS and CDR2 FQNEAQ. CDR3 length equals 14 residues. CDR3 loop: CASSLVLGSYEQYF. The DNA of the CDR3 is TGTGCCAGCAGCTTAGTGCTCGGCTCCTACGAGCAGTACTTC.

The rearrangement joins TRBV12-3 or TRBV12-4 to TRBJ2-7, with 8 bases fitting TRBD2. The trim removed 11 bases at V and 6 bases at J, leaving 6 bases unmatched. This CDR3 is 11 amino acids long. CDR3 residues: CASRGGLEQYF. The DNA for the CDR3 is TGTGCCTCACGGGGGGGGCTCGAGCAGTACTTC.

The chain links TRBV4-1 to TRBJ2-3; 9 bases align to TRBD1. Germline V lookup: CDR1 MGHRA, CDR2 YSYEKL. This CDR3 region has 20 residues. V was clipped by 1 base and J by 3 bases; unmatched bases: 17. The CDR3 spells CASSQGPPNHPGQGTDTQYF. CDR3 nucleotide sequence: TGCGCCAGCAGCCAAGGCCCCCCCAACCATCCCGGACAGGGGACAGATACGCAGTATTTT.

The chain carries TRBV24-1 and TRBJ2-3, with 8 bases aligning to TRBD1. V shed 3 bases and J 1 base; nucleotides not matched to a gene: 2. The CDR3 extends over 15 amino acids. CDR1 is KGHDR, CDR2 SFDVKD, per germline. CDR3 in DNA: TGTGCCACCAGTGATCACAGGGGGGGCACAGATACGCAGTATTTT. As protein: CATSDHRGGTDTQYF.

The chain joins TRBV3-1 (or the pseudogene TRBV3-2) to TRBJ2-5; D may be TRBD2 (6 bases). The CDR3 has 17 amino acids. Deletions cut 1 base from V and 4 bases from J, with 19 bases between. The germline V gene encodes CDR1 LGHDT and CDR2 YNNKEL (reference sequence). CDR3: CASSQGLFIRGGETQYF. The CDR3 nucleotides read TGTGCCAGCAGCCAAGGACTCTTTATAAGGGGAGGAGAGACCCAGTACTTC.

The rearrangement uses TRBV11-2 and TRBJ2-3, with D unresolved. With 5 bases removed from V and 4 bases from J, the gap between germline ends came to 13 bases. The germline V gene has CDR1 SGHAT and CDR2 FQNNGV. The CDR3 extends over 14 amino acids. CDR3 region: CASSPTWAADTQYF. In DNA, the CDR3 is TGTGCCAGCAGCCCCACCTGGGCCGCAGATACGCAGTATTTT.